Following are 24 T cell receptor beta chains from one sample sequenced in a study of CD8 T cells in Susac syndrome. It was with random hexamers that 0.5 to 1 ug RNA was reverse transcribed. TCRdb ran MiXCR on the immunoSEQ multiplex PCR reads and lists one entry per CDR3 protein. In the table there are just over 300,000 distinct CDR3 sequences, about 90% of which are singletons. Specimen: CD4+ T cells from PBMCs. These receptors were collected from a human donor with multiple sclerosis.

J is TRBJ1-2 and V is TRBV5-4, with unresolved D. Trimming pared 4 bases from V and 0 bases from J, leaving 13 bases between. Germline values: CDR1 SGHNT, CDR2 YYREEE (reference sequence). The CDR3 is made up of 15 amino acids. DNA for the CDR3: TGTGCCAGCAGCCTCAACCTGCCTACTAACTATGGCTACACCTTC. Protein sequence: CASSLNLPTNYGYTF.

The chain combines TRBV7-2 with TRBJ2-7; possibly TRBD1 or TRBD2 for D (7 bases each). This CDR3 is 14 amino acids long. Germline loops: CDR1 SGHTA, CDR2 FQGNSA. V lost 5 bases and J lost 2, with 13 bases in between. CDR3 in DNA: TGTGCCAGCAGCCTCTCAGGGGGGGCCTACGAGCAGTACTTC. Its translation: CASSLSGGAYEQYF.

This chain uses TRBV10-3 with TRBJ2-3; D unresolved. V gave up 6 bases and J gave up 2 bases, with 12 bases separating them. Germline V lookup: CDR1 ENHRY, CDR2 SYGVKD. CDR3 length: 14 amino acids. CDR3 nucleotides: TGTGCCATCAGAGGCGGCAGTGCCACAGATACGCAGTATTTT. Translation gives CAIRGGSATDTQYF.

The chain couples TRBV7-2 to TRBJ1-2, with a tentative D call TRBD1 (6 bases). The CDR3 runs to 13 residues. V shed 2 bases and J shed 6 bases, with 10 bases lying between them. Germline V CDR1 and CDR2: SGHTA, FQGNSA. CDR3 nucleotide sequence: TGTGCCAGCAGCTTACAGGGGACTAATGGCTACACCTTC. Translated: CASSLQGTNGYTF.

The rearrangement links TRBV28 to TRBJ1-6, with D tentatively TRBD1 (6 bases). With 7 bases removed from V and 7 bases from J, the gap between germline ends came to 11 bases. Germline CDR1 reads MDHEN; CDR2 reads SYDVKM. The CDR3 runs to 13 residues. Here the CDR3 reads CASKGHLNSPLHF. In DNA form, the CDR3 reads TGTGCCAGCAAGGGACACTTAAATTCACCCCTCCACTTT.

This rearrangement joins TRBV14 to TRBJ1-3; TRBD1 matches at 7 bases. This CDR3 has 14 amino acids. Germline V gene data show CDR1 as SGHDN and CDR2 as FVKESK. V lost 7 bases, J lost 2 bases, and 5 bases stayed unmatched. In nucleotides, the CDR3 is TGTGCCAGCAACCCGGGACAGCCTGGAAACACCATATATTTT. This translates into CASNPGQPGNTIYF.

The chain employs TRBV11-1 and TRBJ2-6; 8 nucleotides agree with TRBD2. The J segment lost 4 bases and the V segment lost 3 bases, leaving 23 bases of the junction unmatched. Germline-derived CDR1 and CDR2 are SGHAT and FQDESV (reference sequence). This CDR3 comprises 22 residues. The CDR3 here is CASSFPRGEVAGRSSGANVLTF. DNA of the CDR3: TGTGCCAGCAGCTTTCCTCGGGGGGAAGTAGCGGGAAGATCCTCCGGGGCCAACGTCCTGACTTTC. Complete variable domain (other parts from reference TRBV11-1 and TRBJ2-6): EAEVAQSPRYKITEKSQAVAFWCDPISGHATLYWYRQILGQGPELLVQFQDESVVDDSQLPKDRFSAERLKGVDSTLKIQPAELGDSAMYLCASSFPRGEVAGRSSGANVLTFGAGSRLTVL.

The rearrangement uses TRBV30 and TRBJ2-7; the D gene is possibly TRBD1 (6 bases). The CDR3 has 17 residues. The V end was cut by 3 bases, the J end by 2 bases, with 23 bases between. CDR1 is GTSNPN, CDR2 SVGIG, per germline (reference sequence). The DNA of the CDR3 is TGTGCCTGGAGCGGAGGAATTGGACAGCCCTTTGCCTACGAGCAGTACTTC. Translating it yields CAWSGGIGQPFAYEQYF.

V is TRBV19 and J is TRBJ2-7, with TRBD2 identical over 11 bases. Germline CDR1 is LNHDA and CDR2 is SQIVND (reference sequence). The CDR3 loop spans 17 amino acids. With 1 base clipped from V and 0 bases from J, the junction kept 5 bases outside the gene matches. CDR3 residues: CASSIASLAGASYEQYF. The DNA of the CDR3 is TGTGCCAGTAGTATAGCTTCACTAGCGGGGGCCTCCTACGAGCAGTACTTC.

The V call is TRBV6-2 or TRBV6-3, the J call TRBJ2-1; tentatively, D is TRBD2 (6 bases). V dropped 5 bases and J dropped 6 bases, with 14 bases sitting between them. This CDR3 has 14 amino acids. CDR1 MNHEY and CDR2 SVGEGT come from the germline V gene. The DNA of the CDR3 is TGTGCCAGCAGTGTTCCCGGGAGACTCAATGAGCAGTTCTTC. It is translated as CASSVPGRLNEQFF.

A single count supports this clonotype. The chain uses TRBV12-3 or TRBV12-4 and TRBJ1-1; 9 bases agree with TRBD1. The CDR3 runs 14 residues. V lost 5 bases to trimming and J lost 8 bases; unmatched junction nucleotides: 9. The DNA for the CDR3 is TGTGCCAGCAGTGCCACTACAGGGGGCGAAGAAGCTTTCTTT. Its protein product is CASSATTGGEEAFF.

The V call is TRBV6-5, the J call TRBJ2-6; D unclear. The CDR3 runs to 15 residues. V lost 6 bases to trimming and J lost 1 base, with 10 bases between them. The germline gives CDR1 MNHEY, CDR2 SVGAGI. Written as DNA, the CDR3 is TGTGCCAGCAGATCAGAAGGTTCTGGGGCCAACGTCCTGACTTTC. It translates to CASRSEGSGANVLTF.

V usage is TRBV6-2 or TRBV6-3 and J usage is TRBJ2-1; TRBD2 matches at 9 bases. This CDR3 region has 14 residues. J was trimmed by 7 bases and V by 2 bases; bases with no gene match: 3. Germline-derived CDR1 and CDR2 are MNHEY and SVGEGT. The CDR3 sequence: CASSYGTSGNEQFF. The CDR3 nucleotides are TGTGCCAGCAGTTACGGAACTAGCGGGAATGAGCAGTTCTTC.

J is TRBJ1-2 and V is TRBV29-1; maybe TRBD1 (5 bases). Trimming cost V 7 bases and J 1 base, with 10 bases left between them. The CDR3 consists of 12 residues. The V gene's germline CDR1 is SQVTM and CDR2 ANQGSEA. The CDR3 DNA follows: TGCAGCGCGGGGGGTAGTAACTATGGCTACACCTTC. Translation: CSAGGSNYGYTF.

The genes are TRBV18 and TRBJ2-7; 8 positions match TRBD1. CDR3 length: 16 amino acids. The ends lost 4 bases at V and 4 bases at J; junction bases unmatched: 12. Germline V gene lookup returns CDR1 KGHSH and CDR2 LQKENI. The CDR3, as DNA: TGTGCCAGCTCACAAGAGGCTGGGACAGGACCTTACGAGCAGTACTTC. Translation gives CASSQEAGTGPYEQYF.

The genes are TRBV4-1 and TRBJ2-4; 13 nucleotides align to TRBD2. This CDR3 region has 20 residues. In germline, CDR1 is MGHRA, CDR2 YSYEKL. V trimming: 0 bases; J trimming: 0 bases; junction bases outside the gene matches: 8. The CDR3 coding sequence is TGCGCCAGCAGCCAAGATCCGGGACTAGCGGGACGTAAAGCCAAAAACATTCAGTACTTC. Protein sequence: CASSQDPGLAGRKAKNIQYF.

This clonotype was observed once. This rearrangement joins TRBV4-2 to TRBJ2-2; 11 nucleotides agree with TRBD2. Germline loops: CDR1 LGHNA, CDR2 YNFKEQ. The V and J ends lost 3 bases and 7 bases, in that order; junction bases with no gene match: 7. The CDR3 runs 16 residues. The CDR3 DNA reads TGTGCCAGCAGCCATCAACTAGCGGGAGCGGTCGGGGAGCTGTTTTTT. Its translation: CASSHQLAGAVGELFF.

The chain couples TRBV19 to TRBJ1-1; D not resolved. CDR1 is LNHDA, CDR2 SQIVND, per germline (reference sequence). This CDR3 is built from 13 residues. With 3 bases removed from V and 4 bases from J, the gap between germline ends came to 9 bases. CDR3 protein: CASSIRVSTEAFF. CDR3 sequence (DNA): TGTGCCAGTAGTATCCGGGTCTCCACTGAAGCTTTCTTT.

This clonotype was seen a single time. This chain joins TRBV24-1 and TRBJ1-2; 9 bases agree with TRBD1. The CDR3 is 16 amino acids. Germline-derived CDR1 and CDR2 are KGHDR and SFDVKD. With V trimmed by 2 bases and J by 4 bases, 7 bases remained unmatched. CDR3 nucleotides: TGTGCCACCAGTGATTCCGGGACAGGGCTTTTCTATGGCTACACCTTC. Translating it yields CATSDSGTGLFYGYTF.

The CDR3 DNA sequence: TGTGCCAGCTCGGGGCAGGGCAAGAACACTGAAGCTTTCTTT. It is translated as CASSGQGKNTEAFF. The chain has TRBV18 and TRBJ1-1, with D maybe TRBD1 (5 bases). Germline V gene sequence: CDR1 KGHSH, CDR2 LQKENI. Between the trimmed V and J ends, which lost 6 bases and 1 base, there was a span of 12 bases. This CDR3 region has 14 residues.

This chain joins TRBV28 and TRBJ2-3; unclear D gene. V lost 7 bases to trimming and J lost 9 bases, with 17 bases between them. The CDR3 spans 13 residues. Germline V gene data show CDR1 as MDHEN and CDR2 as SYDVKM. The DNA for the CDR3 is TGTGCCAGCACCCTCCCGGGTGTCAGGACGCAGTATTTT. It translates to CASTLPGVRTQYF. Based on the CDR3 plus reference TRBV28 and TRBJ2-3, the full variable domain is DVKVTQSSRYLVKRTGEKVFLECVQDMDHENMFWYRQDPGLGLRLIYFSYDVKMKEKGDIPEGYSVSREKKERFSLILESASTNQTSMYLCASTLPGVRTQYFGPGTRLTVL.

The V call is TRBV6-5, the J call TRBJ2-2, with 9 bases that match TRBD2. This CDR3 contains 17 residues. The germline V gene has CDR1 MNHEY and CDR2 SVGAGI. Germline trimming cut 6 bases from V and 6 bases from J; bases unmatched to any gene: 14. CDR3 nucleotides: TGTGCCAGCAGGTATACCGGGACTAGCAGCTCGGCCGGGGAGCTGTTTTTT. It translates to CASRYTGTSSSAGELFF.

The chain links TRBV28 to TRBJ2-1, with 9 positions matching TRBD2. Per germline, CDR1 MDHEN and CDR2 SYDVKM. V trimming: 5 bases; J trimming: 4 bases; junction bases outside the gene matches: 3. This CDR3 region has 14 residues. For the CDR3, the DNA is TGTGCCAGCAGTGAGGCGGGAGGGTACAATGAGCAGTTCTTC. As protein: CASSEAGGYNEQFF.

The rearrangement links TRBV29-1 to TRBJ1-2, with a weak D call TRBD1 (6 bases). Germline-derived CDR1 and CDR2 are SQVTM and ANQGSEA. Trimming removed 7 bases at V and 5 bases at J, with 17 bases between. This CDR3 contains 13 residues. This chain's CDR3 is CSASVGTGYGYTF. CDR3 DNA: TGCAGCGCTTCGGTGGGAACAGGGTATGGCTACACCTTC.